This record looks at one T cell receptor beta chain sequence and its context. This entry is derived from a study of blood T cell repertoires in COVID-19. Turning to the study itself: Acute-phase and convalescent COVID-19 samples originated in the United States, Italy and Spain. The analysed material was cDNA or gDNA that came from T cells, B-cell-depleted T cells, or PBMCs.

Original processing notes: Nucleated cell number was recorded as an estimate derived from reference gene primer amplification. TCRdb keeps only in-frame clones here, not all; method: immunoSEQ multiplex PCR. D and trimming come from the DNA, and the V and J calls and clone size come from that table. In the table there are some 210,000 clones, around four fifths of which are singletons. The material sequenced was peripheral blood. This sequence originates from a woman aged 50 to 65 with active or convalescent COVID-19.

The CDR3 is CATSRAGWEKSQETQYF. In DNA, the CDR3 is TGTGCCACCAGCAGAGCTGGTTGGGAGAAAAGCCAAGAGACCCAGTACTTC. The chain recombines TRBV15 with TRBJ2-5, with D perhaps TRBD2 (5 bases). Germline-derived CDR1 and CDR2 are LNHNV and YYDKDF (reference sequence). Trimming left V 1 base short and J 1 base short, with 16 bases between. The CDR3 has 17 amino acids.